The 22 T cell receptor beta chains below come from one sample, sequenced in a study of T cell repertoires in cytomegalovirus infection. TCRdb recomputed calls from the reads with MiXCR, one row per CDR3 protein. The sample yields about 230,000 distinct CDR3 sequences, roughly 20% seen once. Sequencing was performed on CD8+ T cells from PBMCs. The receptor source for this set is a human donor in good health (CMV status not recorded). Some clones in this sample may be carry-over from other donors' samples.

The chain combines TRBV27 with TRBJ2-6, with TRBD1 matching 9 bases. The CDR3 totals 17 residues. V lost 4 bases, J lost 3 bases, and 7 bases stayed unmatched. Germline CDR1 reads MNHEY; CDR2 reads SMNVEV (reference sequence). This chain's CDR3 is CASSSRQGGVGANVLTF. The CDR3 DNA sequence: TGTGCCAGCAGTTCAAGACAGGGGGGCGTTGGGGCCAACGTCCTGACTTTC.

This clonotype has just one count. At one boundary the junction diverges from the germline segment, which might be a read error. This chain connects TRBV29-1 to TRBJ2-7; maybe TRBD2 (6 bases). Germline V lookup: CDR1 SQVTM, CDR2 ANQGSEA. CDR3 length equals 14 residues. The CDR3 bases are TGTAGCGTTGAAGATCCGGGCGGGACCTACGAGCAGTACTTC. Its translation is CSVEDPGGTYEQYF.

This clonotype came up a few times. The V and J genes are TRBV28 and TRBJ1-1; D is undetermined. CDR3 length: 13 residues. Germline V gives CDR1 MDHEN, CDR2 SYDVKM. V lost 5 bases and J 3 bases, leaving 10 bases between the germline ends. In DNA form, the CDR3 reads TGTGCCAGCAGTCCCGGACGGCACACTGAAGCTTTCTTT. Translation: CASSPGRHTEAFF.

In DNA, the CDR3 is TGTGCCAGCAGCCCACGGGACTCCGAAACGGGCGGGGAGCTGTTTTTT. Amino acids: CASSPRDSETGGELFF. J is TRBJ2-2 and V is TRBV7-9, with a possible D match to TRBD2 (6 bases). V gave up 5 bases and J gave up 7 bases, with 20 bases separating them. The germline gives CDR1 SEHNR, CDR2 FQNEAQ (reference sequence). The CDR3 has 16 amino acids.

This clonotype was detected a few times. The chain links TRBV2 to TRBJ1-1; D is uncertain. V was shortened by 6 bases and J by 6 bases, with 8 bases between the two germline ends. The CDR3 length is 11 residues. Germline V lookup: CDR1 SNHLY, CDR2 FYNNEI. The CDR3 DNA sequence: TGTGCCAGCAGGGCAGGCCCTGAAGCTTTCTTT. Residues: CASRAGPEAFF.

The gene calls are TRBV29-1 and TRBJ2-3, with a weak D call TRBD2 (6 bases). The length of the CDR3 is 19 residues. Germline CDR1 SQVTM, CDR2 ANQGSEA. V lost 3 bases and J lost 0, with 25 bases in between. The CDR3 nucleotides read TGCAGCGTTGACCGTTATGGGACTCCTATTTTCCCTAGCACAGATACGCAGTATTTT. Encoded protein: CSVDRYGTPIFPSTDTQYF.

The chain has TRBV2 and TRBJ1-1, with D possibly being TRBD1 (5 bases). This CDR3 has 15 residues. Trimming took off 6 bases at V and 1 base at J, with 15 bases between the two ends. Germline V gene sequence: CDR1 SNHLY, CDR2 FYNNEI. CDR3 sequence (DNA): TGTGCCAGCAGATCTAGCAGCGGGGGGAACACTGAAGCTTTCTTT. It codes for CASRSSSGGNTEAFF.

The chain combines TRBV7-4 with TRBJ1-1, with unresolved D. Germline-derived CDR1 and CDR2 are SGHVT and SQSDAQ. The CDR3 is 8 amino acids. The CDR3 DNA follows: TGTATGGTATCTGAAGCTTTCTTT. Translation: CMVSEAFF.

This clonotype was observed at least ten times. V is TRBV18 and J is TRBJ1-1; 8 bases map to TRBD1. CDR1 is KGHSH and CDR2 is LQKENI in the germline V gene. Trimming cost V 5 bases and J 4 bases; bases outside gene matches: 6. The CDR3 is 14 amino acids. CDR3 in DNA: TGTGCCAGCTCATCGACAGGGGAGGGCACTGAAGCTTTCTTT. Amino acid sequence: CASSSTGEGTEAFF.

This chain links TRBV11-2 with TRBJ2-1; 10 bases are a match to TRBD1. The CDR3 covers 17 residues. CDR1 SGHAT and CDR2 FQNNGV come from the germline V gene. The V gene end was trimmed by 4 bases and the J gene end by 2 bases; junction bases not matched to a gene: 8. The CDR3 bases are TGTGCCAGCAGCTCCTACGCCGGGACAGGGGCCTACAATGAGCAGTTCTTC. It is translated as CASSSYAGTGAYNEQFF.

This clonotype was observed a few times. The genes are TRBV20-1 and TRBJ2-2; D may match TRBD1 or TRBD2 (5 bases each). The germline CDR1 and CDR2 sequences are DFQATT and SNEGSKA (reference sequence). The V end was cut by 0 bases, the J end by 6 bases, with 11 bases between. The CDR3 covers 14 residues. The DNA of the CDR3 is TGCAGTGCTAGAGACCCGGGGACCGCCGGGGAGCTGTTTTTT. As protein: CSARDPGTAGELFF.

In its sample, this clonotype was seen many times. The chain combines TRBV7-8 with TRBJ1-5; 7 positions match TRBD1. V lost 2 bases, J lost 0 bases, and 4 bases stayed unmatched. Germline assignment: CDR1 SGHVS and CDR2 FQNEAQ. This CDR3 is built from 16 residues. The CDR3 spells CASSLFDRDSNQPQHF. The DNA for the CDR3 is TGTGCCAGCAGCTTATTTGACAGGGATAGCAATCAGCCCCAGCATTTT. Together with reference TRBV7-8 and TRBJ1-5, the CDR3 gives the full variable domain: GAGVSQSPRYKVAKRGQDVALRCDPISGHVSLFWYQQALGQGPEFLTYFQNEAQLDKSGLPSDRFFAERPEGSVSTLKIQRTQQEDSAVYLCASSLFDRDSNQPQHFGDGTRLSIL.

This chain uses TRBV23-1 with TRBJ2-5; D may match TRBD1 or TRBD2 (5 bases each). TRBV23-1 is an ORF for which the function is uncertain. CDR3 length: 14 amino acids. The V and J ends lost 3 bases and 0 bases respectively, with 8 bases between them. DNA of the CDR3: TGCGCCAGCAGTCATGGGGGAGACCAAGAGACCCAGTACTTC. This translates into CASSHGGDQETQYF.

The gene calls are TRBV11-2 and TRBJ1-2; D unresolved. CDR3 length equals 13 residues. V was trimmed by 0 bases and J by 4 bases, leaving 6 bases between them. Germline-derived CDR1 and CDR2 are SGHAT and FQNNGV. The DNA for the CDR3 is TGTGCCAGCAGCTTAGATTCAAGCTATGGCTACACCTTC. Amino acid sequence: CASSLDSSYGYTF.

This clonotype was found once. The CDR3 DNA reads TGTGCCTGTGGTGGTCGGGACAGGGATCCCTACGAGCAGTACTTC. Its translation: CACGGRDRDPYEQYF. The chain has TRBV7-6 and TRBJ2-7, with TRBD1 matching 9 bases. V lost 11 bases and J lost 2; bases outside the gene matches: 13. The CDR3 runs 15 residues. Germline CDR1 SGHVS, CDR2 FNYEAQ.

Only a few counts were recorded for this clonotype. The chain has TRBV28 and TRBJ2-7; no clear D gene. CDR1 and CDR2 from the germline V gene are MDHEN and SYDVKM. Trimming cost V 7 bases and J 3 bases, with 13 bases left between them. This CDR3 is 13 amino acids long. The DNA of the CDR3 is TGTGCCAGCACCTACGGCGGCTACTACGAGCAGTACTTC. This sequence encodes CASTYGGYYEQYF. Supplemented by reference TRBV28 and TRBJ2-7, the full variable domain reads DVKVTQSSRYLVKRTGEKVFLECVQDMDHENMFWYRQDPGLGLRLIYFSYDVKMKEKGDIPEGYSVSREKKERFSLILESASTNQTSMYLCASTYGGYYEQYFGPGTRLTVT.

This clonotype has a count of ten or more. This chain connects TRBV7-8 to TRBJ2-7; TRBD1 might be the D (6 bases). The CDR3 runs 15 residues. Germline CDR1 SGHVS, CDR2 FQNEAQ. Trimming removed 2 bases at V and 0 bases at J, with 11 bases between. This CDR3 reads CASSLLQGNSYEQYF. The CDR3 DNA sequence: TGTGCCAGCAGCTTACTGCAGGGGAACTCCTACGAGCAGTACTTC.

This clonotype was picked up many times. The chain employs TRBV10-3 and TRBJ2-7; either TRBD1 or TRBD2 may fit D (5 bases each). Trimming left V 10 bases short and J 3 bases short, with 10 bases between. The CDR3 spans 11 residues. Per germline, CDR1 ENHRY and CDR2 SYGVKD. CDR3 sequence reads: CANGDGYEQYF. In DNA, the CDR3 is TGTGCCAACGGGGACGGCTACGAGCAGTACTTC.

This clonotype was counted only a few times. This chain uses TRBV29-1 with TRBJ2-7; D is undetermined. The germline V and J ends were trimmed by 2 bases and 6 bases, with 5 bases remaining between them. This CDR3 spans 10 amino acids. Germline V CDR1 and CDR2: SQVTM, ANQGSEA. The DNA for the CDR3 is TGCAGCGTTGAAAAGGGCGAGCAGTACTTC. As protein: CSVEKGEQYF.

V gene TRBV6-1 combines with J gene TRBJ1-5, with D hard to call. V dropped 5 bases and J dropped 5 bases, with 10 bases sitting between them. Germline V gene data show CDR1 as MNHNS and CDR2 as SASEGT. The length of the CDR3 is 13 residues. CDR3 DNA: TGTGCCAGCAGTTCCCCCTCGGATCAGCCCCAGCATTTT. Translated, it gives CASSSPSDQPQHF.

The chain combines TRBV13 with TRBJ2-2; tentative D call: TRBD1 (6 bases). Deletions cut 3 bases from V and 2 bases from J, with 13 bases between. Per germline, CDR1 PRHDT and CDR2 FYEKMQ (reference sequence). The CDR3 is made up of 16 amino acids. The CDR3 reads CASSFPGTPNTGELFF. The CDR3 DNA follows: TGTGCCAGCAGCTTTCCCGGGACACCTAACACCGGGGAGCTGTTTTTT.

The chain combines TRBV10-3 with TRBJ2-7, with D unresolved. The CDR3 has 13 residues. CDR1 is ENHRY, CDR2 SYGVKD, per germline. V was trimmed by 6 bases and J by 3 bases, leaving 12 bases between them. CDR3 protein: CAISLDLVYEQYF. CDR3 nucleotides: TGTGCCATCAGCCTTGACTTGGTCTACGAGCAGTACTTC.